Following are 5 T cell receptor beta chains from one sample sequenced in a study of T cells in Graves' hyperthyroidism and ophthalmopathy. TCR beta CDR3 regions were amplified from RNA. HTBI primers were the set used in a first-round RT-PCR of the TCR CDR3. Each CDR3 protein gets one entry after TCRdb re-called the multiplex PCR reads with MiXCR. This table holds about 400,000 distinct CDR3 sequences, 14% to 15% found once. Sequencing was carried out using blood. All receptors come from a woman younger than 45 with Graves' hyperthyroidism.

The chain links TRBV15 to TRBJ1-4; TRBD1 might be the D (5 bases). V gave up 1 base and J gave up 7 bases, with 10 bases separating them. CDR1 is LNHNV and CDR2 is YYDKDF in the germline V gene (reference sequence). This CDR3 has 14 amino acids. The CDR3 coding sequence is TGTGCCACCAGCAGAGCTCAGGGATTTGAAAAACTGTTTTTT. Amino acids: CATSRAQGFEKLFF.

This clonotype appeared a few times. The CDR3: CASSEVGNTGELFF. CDR3 DNA sequence: TGTGCCAGCAGTGAAGTAGGAAACACCGGGGAGCTGTTTTTT. J is TRBJ2-2 and V is TRBV2; D gene ambiguous. Trimming cost V 1 base and J 2 bases, with 5 bases left between them. CDR1 is SNHLY, CDR2 FYNNEI, per germline. This CDR3 has 14 residues. Full variable domain (remainder filled in from reference TRBV2 and TRBJ2-2): EPEVTQTPSHQVTQMGQEVILRCVPISNHLYFYWYRQILGQKVEFLVSFYNNEISEKSEIFDDQFSVERPDGSNFTLKIRSTKLEDSAMYFCASSEVGNTGELFFGEGSRLTVL.

The genes are TRBV5-1 and TRBJ1-2; TRBD1 agrees at 8 bases. This CDR3 has 15 residues. Germline loops: CDR1 SGHRS, CDR2 YFSETQ. After removal of 4 bases from V and 6 bases from J, the junction contained 11 bases not matched to a gene. Written as DNA, the CDR3 is TGCGCCAGCAGCCCGTCTTCCCTGACAGGGGATGGCTACACCTTC. Translated: CASSPSSLTGDGYTF.

The rearrangement joins TRBV20-1 to TRBJ2-6, with 7 nucleotides matching TRBD2. The V gene end was trimmed by 2 bases and the J gene end by 0 bases; junction bases not matched to a gene: 7. Germline CDR1 is DFQATT and CDR2 is SNEGSKA (reference sequence). This CDR3 spans 17 amino acids. CDR3 amino acids: CSARKSGTNSGANVLTF. The CDR3 DNA is TGCAGTGCTAGAAAAAGCGGGACCAACTCTGGGGCCAACGTCCTGACTTTC.

This clonotype was detected once. A much larger clone differs from this one at a single base, so this may be a read error. The chain couples TRBV6-5 to TRBJ2-7; TRBD1 agrees at 7 bases. The end of the DNA is better explained by TRBJ2-1, so the J call may be wrong. This CDR3 is built from 15 residues. CDR1 is MNHEY, CDR2 SVGAGI, per germline. CDR3 nucleotide sequence: TGTGCCAGCAGTTACTCGGGACAGAGATCCTACGAGCAGTTCTTC. It specifies CASSYSGQRSYEQFF.